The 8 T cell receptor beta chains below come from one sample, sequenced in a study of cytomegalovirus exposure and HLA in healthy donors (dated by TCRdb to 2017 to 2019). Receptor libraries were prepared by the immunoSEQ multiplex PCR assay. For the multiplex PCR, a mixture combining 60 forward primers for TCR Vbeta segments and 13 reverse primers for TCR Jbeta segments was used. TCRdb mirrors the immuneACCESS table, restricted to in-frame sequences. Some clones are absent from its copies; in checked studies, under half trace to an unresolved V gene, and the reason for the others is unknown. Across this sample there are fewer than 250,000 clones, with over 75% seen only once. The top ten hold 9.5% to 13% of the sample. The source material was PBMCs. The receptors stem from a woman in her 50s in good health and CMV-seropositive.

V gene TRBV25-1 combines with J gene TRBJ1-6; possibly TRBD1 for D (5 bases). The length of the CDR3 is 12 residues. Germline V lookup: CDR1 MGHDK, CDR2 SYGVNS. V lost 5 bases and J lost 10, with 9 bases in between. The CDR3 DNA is TGTGCCAGCAGTTCAGGGCGGTCACCCCTCCACTTT. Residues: CASSSGRSPLHF.

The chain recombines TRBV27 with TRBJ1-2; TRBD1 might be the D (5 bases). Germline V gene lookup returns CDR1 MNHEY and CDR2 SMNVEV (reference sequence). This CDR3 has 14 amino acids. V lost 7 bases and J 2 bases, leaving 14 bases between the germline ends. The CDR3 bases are TGTGCCAGCAAGACGGGGGTAGGGAACTATGGCTACACCTTC. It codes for CASKTGVGNYGYTF.

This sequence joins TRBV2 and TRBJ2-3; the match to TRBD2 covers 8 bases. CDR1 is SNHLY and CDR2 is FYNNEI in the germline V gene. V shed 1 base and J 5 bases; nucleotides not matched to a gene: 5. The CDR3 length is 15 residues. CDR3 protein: CASSEDGGAVDTQYF. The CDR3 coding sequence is TGTGCCAGCAGTGAAGACGGGGGGGCAGTAGATACGCAGTATTTT.

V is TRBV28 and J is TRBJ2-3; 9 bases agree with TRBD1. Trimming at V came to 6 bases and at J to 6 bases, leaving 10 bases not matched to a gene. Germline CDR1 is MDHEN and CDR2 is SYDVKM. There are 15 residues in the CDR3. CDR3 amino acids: CASSSPGQGSDTQYF. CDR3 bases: TGTGCCAGCAGCTCACCGGGACAGGGATCCGATACGCAGTATTTT.

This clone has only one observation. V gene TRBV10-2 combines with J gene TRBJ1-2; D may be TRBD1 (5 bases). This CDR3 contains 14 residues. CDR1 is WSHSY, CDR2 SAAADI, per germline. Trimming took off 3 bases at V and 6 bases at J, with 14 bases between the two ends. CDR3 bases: TGCGCCAGCAGTGACCTTAAGACAGTAAATGGCTACACCTTC. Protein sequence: CASSDLKTVNGYTF.

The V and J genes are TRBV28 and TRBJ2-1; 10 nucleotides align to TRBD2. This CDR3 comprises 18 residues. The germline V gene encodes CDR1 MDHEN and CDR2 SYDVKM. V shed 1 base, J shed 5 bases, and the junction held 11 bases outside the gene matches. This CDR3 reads CASSLLGLAPEKNNEQFF. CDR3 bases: TGTGCCAGCAGTTTATTGGGACTAGCGCCGGAAAAAAACAATGAGCAGTTCTTC.

CDR3 protein: CASTPQIRSTEAFF. DNA for the CDR3: TGTGCCAGTACCCCCCAAATCCGGTCCACTGAAGCTTTCTTT. The V call is TRBV19, the J call TRBJ1-1; no clear D gene. Germline-derived CDR1 and CDR2 are LNHDA and SQIVND (reference sequence). Deletions cut 7 bases from V and 4 bases from J, with 16 bases between. The CDR3 runs to 14 residues.

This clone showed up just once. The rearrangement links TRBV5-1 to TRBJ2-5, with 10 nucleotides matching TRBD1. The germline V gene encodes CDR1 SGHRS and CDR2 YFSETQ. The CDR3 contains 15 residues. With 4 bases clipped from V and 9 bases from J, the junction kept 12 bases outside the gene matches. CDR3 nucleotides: TGCGCCAGCAGCCCGTTACTGGGACAGGGGTCCCCCCAGTACTTC. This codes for CASSPLLGQGSPQYF.